This T cell receptor (beta chain) is from a study of shared clonotypes between healthy human individuals. The wider study: Donor ages ranged 18 to 49 years: a couple of women, a few men.

Trimming cost V 3 bases and J 10 bases, with 18 bases left between them. Germline lookup yields CDR1 LNHNV and CDR2 YYDKDF (reference sequence). The CDR3 extends over 14 amino acids. Comments on this clone: Its specificity is not known.

Recent acute infections and vaccinations were absent in the healthy HIV-negative adult donors. Sequencing used immunoSEQ multiplex PCR; TCRdb keeps in-frame clones, though not all of them. The repertoire holds 2 million to 3 million clones, with approximately 93% as singletons. Study findings and constraints: Several donors shared approximately 5% of their naive CD4 clonotypes. Sampling was confined to blood; repertoires within tissues likely differ.

This TCR was recovered from a man in his late teens or twenties in good health. Some clones in this sample may be carry-over from other donors' samples. This chain joins TRBV15 and TRBJ1-1; D gene ambiguous. The sequenced sample was naive CD4+ T cells from PBMCs. The subset is: CD45RA+ positively selected. In DNA form, the CDR3 reads TGTGCCACCAGCAGGGGTAAGACCGGACGAACAGCTTTCTTT. This translates into CATSRGKTGRTAFF.